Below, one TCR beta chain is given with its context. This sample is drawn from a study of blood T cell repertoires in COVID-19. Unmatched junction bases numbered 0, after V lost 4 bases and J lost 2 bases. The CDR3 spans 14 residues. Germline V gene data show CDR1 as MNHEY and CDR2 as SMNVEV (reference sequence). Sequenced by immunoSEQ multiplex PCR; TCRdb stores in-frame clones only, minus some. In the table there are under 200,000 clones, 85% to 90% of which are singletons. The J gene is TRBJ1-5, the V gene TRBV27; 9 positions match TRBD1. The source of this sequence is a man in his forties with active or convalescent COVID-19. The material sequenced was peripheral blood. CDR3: CASSWTGGNQPQHF. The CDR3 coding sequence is TGTGCCAGCAGTTGGACAGGGGGCAATCAGCCCCAGCATTTT.